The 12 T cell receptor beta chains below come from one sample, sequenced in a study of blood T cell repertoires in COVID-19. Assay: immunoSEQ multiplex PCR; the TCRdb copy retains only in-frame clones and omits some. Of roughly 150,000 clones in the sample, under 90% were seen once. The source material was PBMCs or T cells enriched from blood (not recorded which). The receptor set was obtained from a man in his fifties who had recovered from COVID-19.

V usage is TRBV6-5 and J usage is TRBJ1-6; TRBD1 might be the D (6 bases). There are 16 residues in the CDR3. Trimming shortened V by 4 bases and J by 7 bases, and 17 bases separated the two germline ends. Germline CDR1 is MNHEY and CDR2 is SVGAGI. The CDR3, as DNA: TGTGCCAGCAGTTCCCTCAACAGGGCGAAAAATTCACCCCTCCACTTT. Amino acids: CASSSLNRAKNSPLHF.

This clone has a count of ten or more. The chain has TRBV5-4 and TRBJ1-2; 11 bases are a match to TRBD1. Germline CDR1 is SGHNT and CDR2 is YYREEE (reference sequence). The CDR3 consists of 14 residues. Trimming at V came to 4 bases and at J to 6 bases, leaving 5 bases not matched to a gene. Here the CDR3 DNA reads TGTGCCAGCAGCCCCCTGGACAGGGGGCATGGCTACACCTTC. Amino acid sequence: CASSPLDRGHGYTF.

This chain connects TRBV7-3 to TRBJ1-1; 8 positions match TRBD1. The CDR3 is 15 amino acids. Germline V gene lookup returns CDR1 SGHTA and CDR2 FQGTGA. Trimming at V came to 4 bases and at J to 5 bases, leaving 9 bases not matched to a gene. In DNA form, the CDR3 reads TGTGCCAGCAGCTCGACAGGGGACCGGCGGACTGAAGCTTTCTTT. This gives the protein CASSSTGDRRTEAFF.

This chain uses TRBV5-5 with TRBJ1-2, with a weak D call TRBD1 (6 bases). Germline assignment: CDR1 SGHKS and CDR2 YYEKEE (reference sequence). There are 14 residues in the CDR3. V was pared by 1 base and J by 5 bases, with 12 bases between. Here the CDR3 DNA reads TGTGCCAGCAGCTTGACAGGGCTGCGGTATGGCTACACCTTC. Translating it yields CASSLTGLRYGYTF.

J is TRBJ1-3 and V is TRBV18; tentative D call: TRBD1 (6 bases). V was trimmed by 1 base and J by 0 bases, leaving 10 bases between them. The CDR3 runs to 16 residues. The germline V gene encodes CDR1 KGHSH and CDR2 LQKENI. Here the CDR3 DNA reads TGTGCCAGCTCACCACAACAGGGCGACTCTGGAAACACCATATATTTT. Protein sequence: CASSPQQGDSGNTIYF. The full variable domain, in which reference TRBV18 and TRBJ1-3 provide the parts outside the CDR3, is NAGVMQNPRHLVRRRGQEARLRCSPMKGHSHVYWYRQLPEEGLKFMVYLQKENIIDESGMPKERFSAEFPKEGPSILRIQQVVRGDSAAYFCASSPQQGDSGNTIYFGEGSWLTVV.

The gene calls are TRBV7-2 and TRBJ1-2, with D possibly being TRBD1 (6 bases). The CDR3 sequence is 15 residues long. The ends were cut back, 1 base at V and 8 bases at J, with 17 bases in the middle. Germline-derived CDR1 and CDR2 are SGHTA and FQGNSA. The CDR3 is CASSLDHQGPRGYTF. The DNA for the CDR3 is TGTGCCAGCAGCTTAGATCACCAGGGGCCACGGGGCTACACCTTC.

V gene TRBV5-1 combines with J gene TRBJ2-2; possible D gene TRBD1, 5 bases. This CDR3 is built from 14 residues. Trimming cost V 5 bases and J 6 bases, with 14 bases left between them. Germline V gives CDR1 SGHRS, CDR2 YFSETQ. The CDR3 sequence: CASSQDTQAGELFF. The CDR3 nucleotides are TGCGCCAGCAGTCAGGACACGCAGGCCGGGGAGCTGTTTTTT.

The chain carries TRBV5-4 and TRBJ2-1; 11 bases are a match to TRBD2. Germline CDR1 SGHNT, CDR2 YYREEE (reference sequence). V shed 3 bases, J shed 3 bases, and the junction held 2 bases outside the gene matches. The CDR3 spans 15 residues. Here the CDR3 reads CASSSGTSGYNEQFF. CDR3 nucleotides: TGTGCCAGCAGCTCCGGGACTAGCGGCTACAATGAGCAGTTCTTC. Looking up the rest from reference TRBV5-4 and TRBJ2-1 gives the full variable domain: ETGVTQSPTHLIKTRGQQVTLRCSSQSGHNTVSWYQQALGQGPQFIFQYYREEENGRGNFPPRFSGLQFPNYSSELNVNALELDDSALYLCASSSGTSGYNEQFFGPGTRLTVL.

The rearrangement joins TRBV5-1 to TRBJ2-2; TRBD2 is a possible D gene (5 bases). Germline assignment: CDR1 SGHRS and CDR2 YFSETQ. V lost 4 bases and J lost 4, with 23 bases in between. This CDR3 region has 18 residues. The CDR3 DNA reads TGCGCCAGCAGCCTTCGACAAACCGGGGTTTCGGGCACCGGGGAGCTGTTTTTT. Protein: CASSLRQTGVSGTGELFF.

CDR3 residues: CASSQVSGPRRGQETQYF. In nucleotides, the CDR3 is TGCGCCAGCAGCCAAGTCTCGGGCCCCAGGCGGGGGCAAGAGACCCAGTACTTC. The chain uses TRBV4-1 and TRBJ2-5; 7 positions match TRBD2. The CDR3 spans 18 residues. Germline V gene sequence: CDR1 MGHRA, CDR2 YSYEKL. Trimming took 1 base from V and 2 from J; bases not matched to a gene: 13.

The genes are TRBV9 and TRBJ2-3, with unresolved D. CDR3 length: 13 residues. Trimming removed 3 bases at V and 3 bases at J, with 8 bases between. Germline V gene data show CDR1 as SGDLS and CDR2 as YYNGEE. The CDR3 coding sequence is TGTGCCAGCAGCGCACTCGTTACAGATACGCAGTATTTT. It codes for CASSALVTDTQYF.

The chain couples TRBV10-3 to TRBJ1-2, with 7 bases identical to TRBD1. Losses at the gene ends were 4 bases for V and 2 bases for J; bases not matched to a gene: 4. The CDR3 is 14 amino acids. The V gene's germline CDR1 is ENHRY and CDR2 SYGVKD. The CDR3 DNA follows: TGTGCCATCAGTGTAGAGGACAGGAACTATGGCTACACCTTC. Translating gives CAISVEDRNYGYTF.